This T cell receptor beta chain was captured in a study of T cells in Graves' hyperthyroidism and ophthalmopathy. The study, taken as a whole, reports: Most expanded thyroid clonotypes above 0.001 recurred in blood.

Germline values: CDR1 KGHDR, CDR2 SFDVKD. The CDR3 totals 14 residues. Comment on this clonotype: Antigen specificity is unknown. One base away lies a much larger clone, so this may be a sequencing read error.

Amplified regions were TCR beta CDR3 sequences from RNA transcripts. First-round RT-PCR with HTBI primers amplified the TCR CDR3 region. MiXCR was run by TCRdb on the multiplex PCR reads, yielding one entry per CDR3 protein. The sample consists of hundreds of thousands of distinct CDR3 sequences, about 15% of them appearing once. Ophthalmopathy patients had moderate-to-severe active disease, CAS ≥3, NOSPECS ≥4, and disease duration under 3 months. The J gene is TRBJ2-1, the V gene TRBV24-1; D possibly corresponds to TRBD2 (6 bases). Source material: blood. The clonotype comes from a man between 18 and 35 years old with Graves' ophthalmopathy. The CDR3 is CATSRDSTYIEQFF. The DNA of the CDR3 is TGTGCCACCAGCCGGGACTCGACCTACATTGAGCAGTTCTTC.